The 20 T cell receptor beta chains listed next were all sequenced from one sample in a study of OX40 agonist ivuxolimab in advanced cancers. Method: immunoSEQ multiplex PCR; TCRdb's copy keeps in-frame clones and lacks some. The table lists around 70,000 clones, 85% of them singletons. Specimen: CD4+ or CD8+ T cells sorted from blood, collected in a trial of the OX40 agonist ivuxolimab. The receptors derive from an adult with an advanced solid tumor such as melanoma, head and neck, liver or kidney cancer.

CDR3 loop: CASSLEWDGNEQFF. CDR3 nucleotide sequence: TGTGCCAGCAGCTTAGAATGGGATGGCAATGAGCAGTTCTTC. This rearrangement joins TRBV11-2 to TRBJ2-1; D not resolved. The CDR3 loop spans 14 amino acids. Germline V CDR1 and CDR2: SGHAT, FQNNGV. V shed 0 bases and J shed 6 bases, with 9 bases lying between them.

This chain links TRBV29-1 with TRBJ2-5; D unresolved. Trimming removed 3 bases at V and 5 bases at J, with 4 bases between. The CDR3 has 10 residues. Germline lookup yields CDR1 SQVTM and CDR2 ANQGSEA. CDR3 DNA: TGCAGCGTTGATGTGGAGACCCAGTACTTC. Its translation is CSVDVETQYF.

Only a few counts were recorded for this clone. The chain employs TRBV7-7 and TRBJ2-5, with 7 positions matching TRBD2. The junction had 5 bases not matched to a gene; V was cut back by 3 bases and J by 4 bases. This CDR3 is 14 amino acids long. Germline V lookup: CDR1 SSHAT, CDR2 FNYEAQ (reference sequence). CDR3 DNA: TGTGCCAGCAGCTTTGGGGGGGTTATAGAGACCCAGTACTTC. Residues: CASSFGGVIETQYF. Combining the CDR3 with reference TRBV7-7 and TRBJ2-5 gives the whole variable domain GAGVSQSPRYKVTKRGQDVTLRCDPISSHATLYWYQQALGQGPEFLTYFNYEAQPDKSGLPSDRFSAERPEGSISTLTIQRTEQRDSAMYRCASSFGGVIETQYFGPGTRLLVL.

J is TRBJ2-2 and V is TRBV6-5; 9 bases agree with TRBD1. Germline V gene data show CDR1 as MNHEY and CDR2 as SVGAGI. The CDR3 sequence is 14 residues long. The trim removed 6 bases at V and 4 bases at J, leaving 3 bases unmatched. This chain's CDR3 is CASSYRGRTGELFF. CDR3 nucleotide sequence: TGTGCCAGCAGCTACAGGGGGCGCACCGGGGAGCTGTTTTTT.

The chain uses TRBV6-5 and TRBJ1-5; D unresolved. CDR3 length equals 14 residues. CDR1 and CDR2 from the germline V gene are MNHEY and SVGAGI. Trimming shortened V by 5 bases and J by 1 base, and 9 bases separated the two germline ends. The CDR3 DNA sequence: TGTGCCAGCAGTCCCGACACAAGCAATCAGCCCCAGCATTTT. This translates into CASSPDTSNQPQHF.

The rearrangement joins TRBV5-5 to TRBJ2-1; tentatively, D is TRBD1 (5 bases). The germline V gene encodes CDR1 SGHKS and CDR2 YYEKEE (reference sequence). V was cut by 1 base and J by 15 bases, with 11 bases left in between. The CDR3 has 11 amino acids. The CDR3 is CASSLTAGLFF. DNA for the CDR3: TGTGCCAGCAGCTTGACCGCAGGGTTGTTCTTC.

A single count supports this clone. As DNA, the CDR3 is TGTGCCAGCAGCCTGCGGACAGGGGAAGAGACCCAGTACTTC. Its protein is CASSLRTGEETQYF. The J gene is TRBJ2-5, the V gene TRBV13; 9 bases agree with TRBD1. Germline CDR1 is PRHDT and CDR2 is FYEKMQ (reference sequence). V dropped 5 bases and J dropped 3; count of bases not matched to a gene: 4. CDR3 length equals 14 residues.

CDR3 in DNA: TGTGCCAGCAGCGACCCGGGACTCAGAGCAGATACGCAGTATTTT. Its protein is CASSDPGLRADTQYF. The V gene is TRBV7-2, the J gene TRBJ2-3, with D possibly being TRBD2 (6 bases). This CDR3 spans 15 amino acids. Germline CDR1 SGHTA, CDR2 FQGNSA. V was pared by 5 bases and J by 4 bases, with 16 bases between.

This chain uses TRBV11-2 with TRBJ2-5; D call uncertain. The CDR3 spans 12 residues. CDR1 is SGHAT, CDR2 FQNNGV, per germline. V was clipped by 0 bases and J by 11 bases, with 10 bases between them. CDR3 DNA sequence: TGTGCCAGCAGCTTAGAGTCCTGGGCGCAGTACTTC. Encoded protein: CASSLESWAQYF.

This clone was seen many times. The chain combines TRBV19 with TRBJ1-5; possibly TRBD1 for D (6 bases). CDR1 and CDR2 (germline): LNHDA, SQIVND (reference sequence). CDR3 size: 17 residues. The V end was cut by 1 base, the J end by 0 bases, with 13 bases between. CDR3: CASSIAEDRYSNQPQHF. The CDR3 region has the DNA TGTGCCAGTAGTATAGCCGAGGACAGATATAGCAATCAGCCCCAGCATTTT.

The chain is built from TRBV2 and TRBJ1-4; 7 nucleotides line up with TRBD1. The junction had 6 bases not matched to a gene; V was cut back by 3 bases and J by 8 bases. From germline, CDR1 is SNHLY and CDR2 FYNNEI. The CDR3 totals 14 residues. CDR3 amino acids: CASSDDREVEKLFF. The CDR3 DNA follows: TGTGCCAGCAGTGATGACAGGGAGGTCGAAAAACTGTTTTTT.

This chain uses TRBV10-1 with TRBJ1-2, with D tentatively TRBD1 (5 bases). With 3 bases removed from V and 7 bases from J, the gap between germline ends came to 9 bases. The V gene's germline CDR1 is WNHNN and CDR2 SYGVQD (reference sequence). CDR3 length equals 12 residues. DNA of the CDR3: TGCGCCAGCAGTGAAACGGGACGTGGCTACACCTTC. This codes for CASSETGRGYTF.

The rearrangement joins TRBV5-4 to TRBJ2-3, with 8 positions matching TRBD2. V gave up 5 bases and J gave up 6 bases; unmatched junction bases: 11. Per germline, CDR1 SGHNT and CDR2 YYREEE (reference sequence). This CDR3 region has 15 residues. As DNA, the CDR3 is TGTGCCAGCAGGGACCAGCGGGAGAGTCACGATACGCAGTATTTT. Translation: CASRDQRESHDTQYF.

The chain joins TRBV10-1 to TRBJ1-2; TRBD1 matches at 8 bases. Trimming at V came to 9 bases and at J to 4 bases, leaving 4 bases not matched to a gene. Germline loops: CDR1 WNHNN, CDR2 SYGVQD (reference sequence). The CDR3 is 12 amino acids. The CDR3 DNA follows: TGCGCCAGTGGACAGGGAGGCTATGGCTACACCTTC. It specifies CASGQGGYGYTF.

Here the CDR3 reads CASSSTFTEAFF. CDR3 nucleotides: TGTGCCAGCAGCTCCACATTCACTGAAGCTTTCTTT. The gene calls are TRBV7-8 and TRBJ1-1; no reliable D call. With 4 bases removed from V and 4 bases from J, the gap between germline ends came to 7 bases. Germline loops: CDR1 SGHVS, CDR2 FQNEAQ. The CDR3 extends over 12 amino acids.

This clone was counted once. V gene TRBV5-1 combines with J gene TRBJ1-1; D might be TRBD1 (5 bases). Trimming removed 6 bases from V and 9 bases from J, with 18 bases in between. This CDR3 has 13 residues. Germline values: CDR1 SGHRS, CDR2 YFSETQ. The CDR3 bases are TGCGCCAGCAATCAATTCGGGGCCCGCAAAGCTTTCTTT. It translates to CASNQFGARKAFF.

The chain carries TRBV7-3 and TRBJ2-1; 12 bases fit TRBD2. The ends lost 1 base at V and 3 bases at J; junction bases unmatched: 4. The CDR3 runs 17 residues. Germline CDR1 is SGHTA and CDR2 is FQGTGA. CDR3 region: CASSLKRGLAGYNEQFF. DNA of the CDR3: TGTGCCAGCAGCTTAAAAAGGGGACTAGCGGGCTACAATGAGCAGTTCTTC.

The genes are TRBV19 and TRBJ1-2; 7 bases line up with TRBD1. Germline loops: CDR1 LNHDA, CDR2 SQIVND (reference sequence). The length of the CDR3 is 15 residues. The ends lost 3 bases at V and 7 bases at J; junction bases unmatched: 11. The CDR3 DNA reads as TGTGCCAGTAGTATGGGTAGGGGGCAAGTTGCTGGCTACACCTTC. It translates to CASSMGRGQVAGYTF.

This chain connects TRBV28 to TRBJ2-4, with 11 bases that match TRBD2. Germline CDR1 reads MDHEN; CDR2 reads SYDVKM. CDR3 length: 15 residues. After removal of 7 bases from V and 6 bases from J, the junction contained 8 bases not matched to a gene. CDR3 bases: TGTGCCAGCACCCGGGATGGACTAGCGGGAAACATTCAGTACTTC. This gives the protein CASTRDGLAGNIQYF.

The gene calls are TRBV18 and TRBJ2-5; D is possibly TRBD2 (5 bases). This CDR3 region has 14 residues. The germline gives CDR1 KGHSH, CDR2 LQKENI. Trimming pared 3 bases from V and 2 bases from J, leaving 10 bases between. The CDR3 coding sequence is TGTGCCAGCTCACCTCGACGGGAACAAGAGACCCAGTACTTC. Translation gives CASSPRREQETQYF. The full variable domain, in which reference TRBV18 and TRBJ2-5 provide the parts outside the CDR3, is NAGVMQNPRHLVRRRGQEARLRCSPMKGHSHVYWYRQLPEEGLKFMVYLQKENIIDESGMPKERFSAEFPKEGPSILRIQQVVRGDSAAYFCASSPRREQETQYFGPGTRLLVL.